The 26 T cell receptor beta chains given below trace back to one sample, sequenced in a study of T cells after yellow fever vaccination. TCRdb processed the 5' RACE reads anew with MiXCR; each CDR3 protein has one entry. The table shows more than 350,000 distinct CDR3 sequences, with 11% occurring only once. The input for sequencing was PBMCs, taken on the day of the first yellow fever vaccination. Receptors originate from a man between 18 and 29 years old who received the YFV17D yellow fever vaccine.

The sample holds a few counts of this clonotype. CDR3 DNA: TGTGCCAGCAGCTCCCCGGGACTTTTTGACACCGGGGAGCTGTTTTTT. The encoded protein is CASSSPGLFDTGELFF. This chain links TRBV7-9 with TRBJ2-2; perhaps TRBD2 as D (6 bases). Germline V lookup: CDR1 SEHNR, CDR2 FQNEAQ (reference sequence). Trimming stripped 4 bases from V and 3 bases from J, with 15 bases between. The CDR3 spans 16 residues.

This clonotype was seen only a few times. V is TRBV5-1 and J is TRBJ2-5; 8 bases match TRBD1. The CDR3 is 14 residues long. Germline CDR1 SGHRS, CDR2 YFSETQ. The V and J ends lost 4 bases and 5 bases, in that order; junction bases with no gene match: 7. The CDR3 sequence is CASSATGVEETQYF. The CDR3 bases are TGCGCCAGCAGCGCGACAGGGGTCGAGGAGACCCAGTACTTC.

V is TRBV6-5 and J is TRBJ2-7; TRBD1 agrees at 8 bases. CDR1 and CDR2 (germline): MNHEY, SVGAGI. The ends lost 2 bases at V and 0 bases at J; junction bases unmatched: 3. This CDR3 is 15 amino acids long. CDR3 residues: CASSYAGGLSYEQYF. As DNA, the CDR3 is TGTGCCAGCAGTTACGCAGGGGGCCTCTCCTACGAGCAGTACTTC.

This clonotype was observed at least ten times. V is TRBV2 and J is TRBJ1-6; possibly TRBD1 for D (5 bases). Looked up from germline, CDR1 is SNHLY and CDR2 is FYNNEI. Deletions cut 2 bases from V and 4 bases from J, with 9 bases between. The CDR3 has 15 residues. The chain's CDR3 is CASSEQGPYNSPLHF. The CDR3 DNA follows: TGTGCCAGCAGTGAACAGGGACCATATAATTCACCCCTCCACTTT.

In its sample, this clonotype was seen a few times. V is TRBV14 and J is TRBJ1-1; D is possibly TRBD1 (6 bases). Deletions cut 4 bases from V and 11 bases from J, with 17 bases between. Germline V CDR1 and CDR2: SGHDN, FVKESK. The CDR3 totals 13 residues. CDR3 coding DNA: TGTGCCAGCAGCCTTCGACGGACAGAATGGGCTTTCTTT. Translation: CASSLRRTEWAFF.

Here the CDR3 DNA reads TGTGCCAGCAGCTTGTCTAGAAGAGCGGCATATGGCTACACCTTC. This codes for CASSLSRRAAYGYTF. The chain is built from TRBV5-4 and TRBJ1-2; D uncertain. Trimming pared 1 base from V and 5 bases from J, leaving 15 bases between. The CDR3 has 15 amino acids. CDR1 is SGHNT, CDR2 YYREEE, per germline (reference sequence).

This clonotype was counted ten times or more. The chain carries TRBV10-3 and TRBJ2-1, with no clear D. Trimming took 4 bases from V and 3 from J, leaving 7 bases between them. There are 13 residues in the CDR3. Germline V gene lookup returns CDR1 ENHRY and CDR2 SYGVKD. CDR3 DNA sequence: TGTGCCATCAGTGCGACACTCTACAATGAGCAGTTCTTC. It codes for CAISATLYNEQFF.

This rearrangement joins TRBV12-3 or TRBV12-4 to TRBJ2-5, with 7 nucleotides matching TRBD2. The CDR3 is made up of 14 amino acids. The V and J ends lost 0 bases and 5 bases, in that order; junction bases with no gene match: 3. The DNA of the CDR3 is TGTGCCAGCAGTTTAGCGACTAGCCCGGAGACCCAGTACTTC. Encoded protein: CASSLATSPETQYF.

This chain connects TRBV19 to TRBJ1-2, with D perhaps matching TRBD1 (5 bases). This CDR3 is 14 amino acids long. The germline V gene has CDR1 LNHDA and CDR2 SQIVND (reference sequence). V shed 1 base and J shed 4 bases, with 10 bases lying between them. This CDR3 reads CASSIASGGYGYTF. The DNA for the CDR3 is TGTGCCAGTAGTATAGCATCGGGGGGCTATGGCTACACCTTC.

The sample holds many counts of this clonotype. The chain employs TRBV6-2 or TRBV6-3 and TRBJ2-5, with unresolved D. This CDR3 is built from 10 residues. Germline lookup yields CDR1 MNHEY and CDR2 SVGEGT. V was trimmed by 4 bases and J by 7 bases, leaving 4 bases between them. CDR3 sequence (DNA): TGTGCCAGCAGTTCTGTGACCCAGTACTTC. Protein product: CASSSVTQYF.

Only a few counts were recorded for this clonotype. CDR3 in amino acids: CASSMGHNQPQHF. The CDR3 DNA reads TGTGCCAGCAGCATGGGACACAATCAGCCCCAGCATTTT. The chain couples TRBV7-8 to TRBJ1-5; D may be TRBD1 (6 bases). The germline V gene encodes CDR1 SGHVS and CDR2 FQNEAQ. The V and J ends lost 5 bases and 3 bases respectively, with 8 bases between them. This CDR3 is built from 13 residues.

This clonotype was recorded many times. One end of the junction varies from germline; a read error may be responsible. V gene TRBV9 combines with J gene TRBJ1-4; D is ambiguous. CDR1 is SGDLS and CDR2 is YYNGEE in the germline V gene. CDR3 length: 14 amino acids. The CDR3 region is CASSTQPTNEKLFF. CDR3 DNA sequence: TGTGCCAGCAGTACACAGCCAACAAATGAAAAACTGTTTTTT.

This clonotype was recorded at least ten times. The chain uses TRBV7-2 and TRBJ1-1, with D tentatively TRBD1 (5 bases). Trimming pared 5 bases from V and 6 bases from J, leaving 10 bases between. This CDR3 region has 12 residues. CDR1 SGHTA and CDR2 FQGNSA come from the germline V gene. For the CDR3, the DNA is TGTGCCAGCAGCCGAACGACAGCTGAAGCTTTCTTT. This sequence encodes CASSRTTAEAFF.

This clonotype was counted many times. This chain links TRBV5-1 with TRBJ2-7; 8 bases are shared with TRBD1. CDR1 and CDR2 (germline): SGHRS, YFSETQ. This CDR3 contains 14 residues. CDR3 coding DNA: TGCGCCAGCAGCTTGACCTCCGGGACAGGCACATTGTTCGTC. It codes for CASSLTSGTGTLFV.

V and J are TRBV12-3 or TRBV12-4 and TRBJ1-2; TRBD1 agrees at 10 bases. The CDR3 is 14 residues long. The V gene end was trimmed by 6 bases and the J gene end by 6 bases; junction bases not matched to a gene: 7. This CDR3 reads CASRAPGQGNGYTF. In DNA, the CDR3 is TGTGCCAGCAGGGCACCGGGACAGGGGAATGGCTACACCTTC.

The chain couples TRBV6-5 to TRBJ2-7; D is possibly TRBD2 (5 bases). V shed 6 bases and J shed 2 bases, with 14 bases lying between them. The CDR3 runs to 14 residues. Per germline, CDR1 MNHEY and CDR2 SVGAGI. The DNA of the CDR3 is TGTGCCAGCAGCCGACGGCCAGCGGCCTACGAGCAGTACGTC. This translates into CASSRRPAAYEQYV.

This clonotype was recorded many times. The chain is built from TRBV29-1 and TRBJ2-5, with D perhaps matching TRBD1 (5 bases). Germline lookup yields CDR1 SQVTM and CDR2 ANQGSEA. The CDR3 covers 12 residues. V was pared by 8 bases and J by 4 bases, with 14 bases between. CDR3 loop: CSILTEPETQYF. DNA of the CDR3: TGCAGCATCTTGACAGAACCAGAGACCCAGTACTTC.

The chain couples TRBV6-4 to TRBJ1-1, with D uncertain. This CDR3 is built from 12 residues. Trimming removed 9 bases from V and 1 base from J, with 9 bases in between. The V gene's germline CDR1 is MRHNA and CDR2 SNTAGT. CDR3 nucleotide sequence: TGTGCCAGTATGATCAAGAACACTGAAGCTTTCTTT. Its translation is CASMIKNTEAFF.

This clonotype showed up just a few times. The rearrangement uses TRBV18 and TRBJ1-3; D remains ambiguous. CDR1 and CDR2 from the germline V gene are KGHSH and LQKENI. The V gene lost 4 bases and the J gene lost 5 bases, with 18 bases spanning the gap. The length of the CDR3 is 16 residues. CDR3 nucleotides: TGTGCCAGCTCACGCCTCCAGGACCCAATGAGAAACACCATATATTTT. This gives the protein CASSRLQDPMRNTIYF.

This clonotype was recorded a few times. V and J are TRBV10-3 and TRBJ1-2; 8 nucleotides match TRBD1. There are 20 residues in the CDR3. J lost 6 bases, V lost 3 bases, and 24 bases had no gene match. CDR1 and CDR2 (germline): ENHRY, SYGVKD. CDR3 nucleotides: TGTGCCATCAGTGATAATATGTTTGCAGGGACAGGTCAAAAAGTGGATGGCTACACCTTC. Protein product: CAISDNMFAGTGQKVDGYTF.

This clonotype has only a few counts. The chain couples TRBV5-5 to TRBJ1-3; D ambiguous. Trimming cost V 0 bases and J 0 bases, with 13 bases left between them. The CDR3 consists of 17 residues. Germline V gene sequence: CDR1 SGHKS, CDR2 YYEKEE (reference sequence). The CDR3 DNA reads as TGTGCCAGCAGCTTGGGTTCGATACGGAGCTCTGGAAACACCATATATTTT. It codes for CASSLGSIRSSGNTIYF.

This clonotype came up a few times. V is TRBV20-1 and J is TRBJ2-3, with a tentative D call TRBD2 (5 bases). V lost 0 bases and J lost 4, with 8 bases in between. Looked up from germline, CDR1 is DFQATT and CDR2 is SNEGSKA (reference sequence). The CDR3 consists of 13 residues. CDR3 bases: TGCAGTGCTAGAGATCCGGGGTCAGATACGCAGTATTTT. Amino acid sequence: CSARDPGSDTQYF.

This clonotype came up a few times. This chain uses TRBV3-1 with TRBJ2-7; 8 bases are shared with TRBD1. Germline-derived CDR1 and CDR2 are LGHDT and YNNKEL (reference sequence). The CDR3 runs 16 residues. The V segment lost 4 bases and the J segment 0 bases; nucleotides outside the gene matches: 8. The CDR3 sequence is CASSRGQGVSSYEQYF. CDR3 in DNA: TGTGCCAGCAGCCGCGGACAGGGAGTGAGCTCCTACGAGCAGTACTTC.

The chain joins TRBV6-1 to TRBJ1-2; D perhaps matches TRBD1 (5 bases). V was pared by 6 bases and J by 4 bases, with 21 bases between. Germline loops: CDR1 MNHNS, CDR2 SASEGT. This CDR3 contains 16 residues. The CDR3 coding sequence is TGTGCCAGCAGCCCCTATACCGGGACTAGCCCCTATGGCTACACCTTC. Translation gives CASSPYTGTSPYGYTF.

The sample holds many counts of this clonotype. The chain uses TRBV5-1 and TRBJ1-6, with D possibly TRBD1 on 6 matching bases. In germline, CDR1 is SGHRS, CDR2 YFSETQ. Trimming cost V 4 bases and J 5 bases, with 10 bases left between them. This CDR3 has 14 amino acids. The CDR3, as DNA: TGCGCCAGCAGCAATCAGGGGCATAATTCACCCCTCCACTTT. Translation: CASSNQGHNSPLHF.

This clonotype showed up just a few times. The chain recombines TRBV7-2 with TRBJ2-1, with TRBD2 matching over 11 bases. The CDR3 length is 17 residues. CDR1 is SGHTA, CDR2 FQGNSA, per germline. With V trimmed by 0 bases and J by 6 bases, 7 bases remained unmatched. The CDR3 DNA is TGTGCCAGCAGCTTAGCGCGACTAGCGGGGACCATCAATGAGCAGTTCTTC. Its protein is CASSLARLAGTINEQFF.